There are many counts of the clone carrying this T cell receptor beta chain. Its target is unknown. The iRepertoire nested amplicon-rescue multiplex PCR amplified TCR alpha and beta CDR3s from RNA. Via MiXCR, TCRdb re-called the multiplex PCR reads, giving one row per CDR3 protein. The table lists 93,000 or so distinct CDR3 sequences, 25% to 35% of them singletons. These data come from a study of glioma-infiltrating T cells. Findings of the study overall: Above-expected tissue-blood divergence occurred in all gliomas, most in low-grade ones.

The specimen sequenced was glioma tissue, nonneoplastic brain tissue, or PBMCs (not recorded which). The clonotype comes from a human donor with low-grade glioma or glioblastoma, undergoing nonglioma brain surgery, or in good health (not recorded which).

This CDR3 reads CSARRDRGPEQYF. CDR3 DNA: TGCAGTGCTAGACGGGACAGGGGGCCCGAGCAGTACTTC. The chain carries TRBV20-1 and TRBJ2-7; 12 positions agree with TRBD1. CDR3 length: 13 residues. V trimming: 2 bases; J trimming: 6 bases; junction bases outside the gene matches: 2. Per germline, CDR1 DFQATT and CDR2 SNEGSKA (reference sequence).